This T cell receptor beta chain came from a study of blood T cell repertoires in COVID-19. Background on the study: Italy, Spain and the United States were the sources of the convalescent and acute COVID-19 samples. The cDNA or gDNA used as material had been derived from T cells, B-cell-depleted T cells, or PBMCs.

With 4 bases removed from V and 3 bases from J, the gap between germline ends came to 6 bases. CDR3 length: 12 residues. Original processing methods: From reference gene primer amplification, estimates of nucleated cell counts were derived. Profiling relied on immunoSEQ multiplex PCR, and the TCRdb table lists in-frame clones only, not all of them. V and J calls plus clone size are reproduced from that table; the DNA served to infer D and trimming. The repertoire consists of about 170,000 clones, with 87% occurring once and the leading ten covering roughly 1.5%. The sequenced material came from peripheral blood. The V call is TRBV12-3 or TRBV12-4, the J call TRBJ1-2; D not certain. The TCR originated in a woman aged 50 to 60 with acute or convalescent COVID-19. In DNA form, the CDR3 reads TGTGCCAGCAGTTGGGAGTACTATGGCTACACCTTC. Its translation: CASSWEYYGYTF.